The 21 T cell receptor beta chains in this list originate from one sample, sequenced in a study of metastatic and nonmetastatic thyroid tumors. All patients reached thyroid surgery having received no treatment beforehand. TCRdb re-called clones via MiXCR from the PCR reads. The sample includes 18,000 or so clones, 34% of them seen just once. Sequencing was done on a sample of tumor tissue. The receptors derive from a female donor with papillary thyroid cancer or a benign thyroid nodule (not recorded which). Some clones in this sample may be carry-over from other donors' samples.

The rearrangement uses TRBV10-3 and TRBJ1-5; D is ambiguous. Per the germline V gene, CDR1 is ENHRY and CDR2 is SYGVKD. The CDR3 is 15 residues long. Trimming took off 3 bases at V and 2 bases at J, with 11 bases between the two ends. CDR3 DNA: TGTGCCATCAGTGATACAGTAACGGGCAATCAGCCCCAGCATTTT. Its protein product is CAISDTVTGNQPQHF.

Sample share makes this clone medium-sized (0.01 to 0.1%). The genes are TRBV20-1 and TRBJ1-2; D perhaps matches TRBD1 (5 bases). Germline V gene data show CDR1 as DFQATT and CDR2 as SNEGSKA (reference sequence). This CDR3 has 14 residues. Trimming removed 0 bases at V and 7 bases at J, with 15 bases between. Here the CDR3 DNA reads TGCAGTGCTAGAGATTTAGGGGCCGAGTTTGGCTACACCTTC. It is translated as CSARDLGAEFGYTF.

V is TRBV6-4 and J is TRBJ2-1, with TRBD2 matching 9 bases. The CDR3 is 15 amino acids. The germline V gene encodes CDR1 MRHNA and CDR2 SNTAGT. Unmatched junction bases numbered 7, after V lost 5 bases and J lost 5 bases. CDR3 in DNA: TGTGCCAGCAGTTTAGGCGGGGGGGCCGACAATGAGCAGTTCTTC. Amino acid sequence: CASSLGGGADNEQFF.

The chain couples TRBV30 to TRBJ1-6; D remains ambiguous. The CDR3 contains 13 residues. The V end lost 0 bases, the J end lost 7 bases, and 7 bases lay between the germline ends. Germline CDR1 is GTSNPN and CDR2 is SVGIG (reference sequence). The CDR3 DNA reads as TGTGCCTGGAGTGTACAGAGGAATTCACCCCTCCACTTT. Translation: CAWSVQRNSPLHF. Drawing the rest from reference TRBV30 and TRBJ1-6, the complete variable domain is SQTIHQWPATLVQPVGSPLSLECTVEGTSNPNLYWYRQAAGRGLQLLFYSVGIGQISSEVPQNLSASRPQDRQFILSSKKLLLSDSGFYLCAWSVQRNSPLHFGNGTRLTVT.

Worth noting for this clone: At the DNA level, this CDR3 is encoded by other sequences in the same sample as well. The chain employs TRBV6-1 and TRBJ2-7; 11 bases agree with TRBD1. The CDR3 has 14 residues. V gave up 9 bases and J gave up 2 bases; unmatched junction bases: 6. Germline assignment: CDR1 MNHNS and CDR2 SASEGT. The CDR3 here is CASSRDRGTYEQYF. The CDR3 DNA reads TGTGCCAGTAGCCGGGACAGGGGGACCTACGAGCAGTACTTC.

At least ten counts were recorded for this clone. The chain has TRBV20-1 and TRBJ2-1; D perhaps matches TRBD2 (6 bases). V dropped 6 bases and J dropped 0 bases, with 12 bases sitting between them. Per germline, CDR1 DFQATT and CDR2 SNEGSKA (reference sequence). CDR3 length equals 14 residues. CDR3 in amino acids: CSALAGSSYNEQFF. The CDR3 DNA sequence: TGCAGTGCCCTCGCCGGGAGCTCCTACAATGAGCAGTTCTTC.

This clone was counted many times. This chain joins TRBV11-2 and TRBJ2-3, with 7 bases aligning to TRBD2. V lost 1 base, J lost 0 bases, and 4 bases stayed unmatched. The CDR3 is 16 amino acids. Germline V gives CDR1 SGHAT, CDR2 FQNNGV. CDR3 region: CASSLGSSGSTDTQYF. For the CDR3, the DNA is TGTGCCAGCAGCTTAGGCAGTAGCGGGAGCACAGATACGCAGTATTTT. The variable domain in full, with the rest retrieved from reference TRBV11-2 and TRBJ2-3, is EAGVAQSPRYKIIEKRQSVAFWCNPISGHATLYWYQQILGQGPKLLIQFQNNGVVDDSQLPKDRFSAERLKGVDSTLKIQPAKLEDSAVYLCASSLGSSGSTDTQYFGPGTRLTVL.

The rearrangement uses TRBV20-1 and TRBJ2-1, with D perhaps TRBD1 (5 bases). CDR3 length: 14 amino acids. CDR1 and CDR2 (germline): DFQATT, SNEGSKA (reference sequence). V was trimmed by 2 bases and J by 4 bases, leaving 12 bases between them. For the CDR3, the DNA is TGCAGTGCTAGACAGAGACAGACTTACAATGAGCAGTTCTTC. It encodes CSARQRQTYNEQFF.

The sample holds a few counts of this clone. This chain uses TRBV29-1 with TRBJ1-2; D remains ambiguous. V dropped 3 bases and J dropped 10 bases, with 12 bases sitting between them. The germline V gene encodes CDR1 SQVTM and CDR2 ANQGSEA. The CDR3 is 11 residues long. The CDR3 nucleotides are TGCAGCGTTGAGGTAACTGGGCTCTACACCTTC. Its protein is CSVEVTGLYTF.

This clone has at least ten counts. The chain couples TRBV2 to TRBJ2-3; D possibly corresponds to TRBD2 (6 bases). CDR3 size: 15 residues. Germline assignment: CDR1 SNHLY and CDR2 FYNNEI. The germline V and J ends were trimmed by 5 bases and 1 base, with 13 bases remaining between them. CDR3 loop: CASSPGLGRTDTQYF. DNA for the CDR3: TGTGCCAGCAGTCCGGGACTCGGGCGCACAGATACGCAGTATTTT.

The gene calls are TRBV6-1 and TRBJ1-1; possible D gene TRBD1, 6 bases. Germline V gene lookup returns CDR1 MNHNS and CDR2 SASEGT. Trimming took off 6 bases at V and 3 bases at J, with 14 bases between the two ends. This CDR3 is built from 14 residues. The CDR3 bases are TGTGCCAGCAGAGCCGGGACACCTTACACTGAAGCTTTCTTT. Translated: CASRAGTPYTEAFF.

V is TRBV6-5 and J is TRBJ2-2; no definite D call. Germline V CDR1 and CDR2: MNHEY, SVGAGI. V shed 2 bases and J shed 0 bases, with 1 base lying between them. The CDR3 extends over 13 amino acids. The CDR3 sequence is CASSYANTGELFF. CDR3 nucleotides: TGTGCCAGCAGTTACGCGAACACCGGGGAGCTGTTTTTT.

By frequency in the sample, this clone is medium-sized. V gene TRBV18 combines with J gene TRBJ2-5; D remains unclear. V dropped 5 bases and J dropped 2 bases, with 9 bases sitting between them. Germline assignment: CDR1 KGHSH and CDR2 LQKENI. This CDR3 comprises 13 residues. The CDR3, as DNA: TGTGCCAGCTCATATGGGGAACAAGAGACCCAGTACTTC. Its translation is CASSYGEQETQYF. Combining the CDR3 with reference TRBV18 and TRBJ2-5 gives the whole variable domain NAGVMQNPRHLVRRRGQEARLRCSPMKGHSHVYWYRQLPEEGLKFMVYLQKENIIDESGMPKERFSAEFPKEGPSILRIQQVVRGDSAAYFCASSYGEQETQYFGPGTRLLVL.

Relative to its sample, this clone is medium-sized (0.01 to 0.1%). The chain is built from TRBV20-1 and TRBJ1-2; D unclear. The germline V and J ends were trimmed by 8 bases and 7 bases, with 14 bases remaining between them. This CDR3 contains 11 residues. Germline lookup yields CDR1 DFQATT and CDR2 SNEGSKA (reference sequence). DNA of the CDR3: TGCAGTAGTGAGGGCTCGGGTGGCTACACCTTC. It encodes CSSEGSGGYTF.

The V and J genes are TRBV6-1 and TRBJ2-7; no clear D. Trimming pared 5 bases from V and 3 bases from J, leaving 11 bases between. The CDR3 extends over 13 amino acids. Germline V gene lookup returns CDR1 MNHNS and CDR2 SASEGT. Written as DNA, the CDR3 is TGTGCCAGCAGTAGAAGTCGGATCTACGAGCAGTACTTC. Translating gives CASSRSRIYEQYF.

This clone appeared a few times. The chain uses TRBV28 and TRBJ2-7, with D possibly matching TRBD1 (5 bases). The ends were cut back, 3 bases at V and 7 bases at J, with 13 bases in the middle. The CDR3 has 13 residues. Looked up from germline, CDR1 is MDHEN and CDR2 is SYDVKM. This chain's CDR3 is CASSLDISQEQYF. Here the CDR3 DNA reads TGTGCCAGCAGTTTGGACATCTCTCAAGAGCAGTACTTC. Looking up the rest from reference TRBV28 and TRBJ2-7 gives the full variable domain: DVKVTQSSRYLVKRTGEKVFLECVQDMDHENMFWYRQDPGLGLRLIYFSYDVKMKEKGDIPEGYSVSREKKERFSLILESASTNQTSMYLCASSLDISQEQYFGPGTRLTVT.

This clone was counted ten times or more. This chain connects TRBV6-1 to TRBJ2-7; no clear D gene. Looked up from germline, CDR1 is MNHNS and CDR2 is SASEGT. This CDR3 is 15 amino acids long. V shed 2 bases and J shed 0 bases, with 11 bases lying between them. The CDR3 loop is CASSEKMGSSYEQYF. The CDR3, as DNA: TGTGCCAGCAGTGAAAAGATGGGAAGCTCCTACGAGCAGTACTTC.

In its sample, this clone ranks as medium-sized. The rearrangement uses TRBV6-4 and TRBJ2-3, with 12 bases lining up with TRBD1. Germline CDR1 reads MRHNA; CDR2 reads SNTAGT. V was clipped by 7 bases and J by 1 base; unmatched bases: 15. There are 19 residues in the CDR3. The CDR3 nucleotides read TGTGCCAGCAACCTAAGGGGGACAGGGGGCGCGATGGGCACAGATACGCAGTATTTT. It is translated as CASNLRGTGGAMGTDTQYF.

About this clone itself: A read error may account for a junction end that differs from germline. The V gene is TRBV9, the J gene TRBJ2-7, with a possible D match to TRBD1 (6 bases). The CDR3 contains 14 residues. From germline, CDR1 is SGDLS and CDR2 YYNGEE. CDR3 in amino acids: CASGVGRPGVEQYF. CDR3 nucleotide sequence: TGTGCCAGCGGCGTAGGTCGCCCAGGGGTCGAGCAGTACTTC.

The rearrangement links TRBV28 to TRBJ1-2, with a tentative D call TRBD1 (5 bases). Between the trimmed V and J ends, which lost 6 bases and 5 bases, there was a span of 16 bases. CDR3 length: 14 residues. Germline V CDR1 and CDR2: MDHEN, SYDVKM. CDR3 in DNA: TGTGCCAGCAGCCCGGGGGGTCCGGCATATGGCTACACCTTC. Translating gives CASSPGGPAYGYTF.

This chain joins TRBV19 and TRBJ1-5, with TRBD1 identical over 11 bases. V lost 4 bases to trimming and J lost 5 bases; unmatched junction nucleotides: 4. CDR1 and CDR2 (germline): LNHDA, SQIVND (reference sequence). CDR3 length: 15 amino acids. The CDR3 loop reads CASSNGQGAYQPQHF. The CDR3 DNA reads TGTGCCAGTAGTAATGGACAGGGGGCGTATCAGCCCCAGCATTTT.